This T cell receptor (beta chain) was recorded in a study of blood T cell repertoires in COVID-19. Study-wide background: Sample material is recorded as cDNA or gDNA derived from T cells, B-cell-depleted T cells, or PBMCs.

Authors' processing steps: Amplifying reference gene primers gave estimates of nucleated cell counts. The data were produced by immunoSEQ multiplex PCR, yet TCRdb's version contains in-frame clones alone and is incomplete. V and J calls and clone size are given by that table; D and trimming were obtained from the DNA. This sample has 200,000 or so clones; about 84% occur once, and the top ten carry around a sixth. Seattle researchers signed up patients amid active infection and tracked them longitudinally. The CDR3 is 13 amino acids. V gave up 0 bases and J gave up 9 bases; unmatched junction bases: 1. Germline-derived CDR1 and CDR2 are MNHEY and SVGAGI.

The J gene is TRBJ2-1, the V gene TRBV6-5, with TRBD1 matching 8 bases. Sequences were obtained from peripheral blood. The TCR was taken from a person aged 70 to 80 with COVID-19, enrolled during active disease. In DNA, the CDR3 is TGTGCCAGCAGTTACTCCAGGGGGCGTGAGCAGTTCTTC. Translation gives CASSYSRGREQFF.